One T cell receptor beta chain is described in this entry. It has no known antigen specificity. No much larger clone is present one base from it, and per-base qualities are unavailable. The sample belongs to a study of blood T cells in healthy people across ages (dated by TCRdb to about 2015). Notes on the research overall: In model experiments, roughly one uniquely barcoded TCR beta cDNA molecule per two T cells was captured by template switching. Using the same blood draw, the study looked at two additional independent replicas of 1 million unique cDNA reads for two donors, one aged 18 to 30 and the other aged 80 or older. The study measured age-related changes in TCR beta repertoire diversity using deep sequencing normalized with unique cDNA molecular identifiers. Donors were grouped into four age groups: young (average roughly 15 years), middle-aged (about 38), aged (around 60) and long-lived (approximately 81). To avoid experimental bias, donors of different ages were spread randomly across the sequencing lanes.

The method behind the library was 5' RACE. Sequencing relied on an Illumina HiSeq 2500. A second about 7 to 11 cycle PCR used a sample-barcoded 5' primer and a J-beta primer mix. A unique molecular identifier was introduced onto each TCR beta cDNA molecule by a template-switch 5' adaptor carrying 12 random nucleotides. Each sample yielded at least 3 million CDR3-containing paired-end reads. All of the RNA was converted into first-strand cDNA using the Mint cDNA synthesis kit, with a TRBC-specific oligonucleotide serving as the primer. Following uracil-DNA glycosylase treatment, a first 18-cycle PCR with universal primers M1SS and BC2_uni_R was performed on all cDNA. The paper's processing steps were these. Each sample was normalized by randomly selecting 1 million high-quality reads, each carrying a distinct molecular identifier. Reads sharing molecular identifiers were discarded rather than binned into consensus sequences. CDR3 identification, clonotype clustering and error correction used MiTCR with a Q25 quality threshold and the strictest error-elimination algorithm. A nonparametric unseen species model with Euler transformation was used to estimate lower-bound total TCR beta diversity. TCRdb reworked the public reads: Q25 trimming with fastp, MiXCR clone assembly, productive beta chains retained. When rows share a CDR3 protein, they turn into one entry using the most common DNA and genes. These V and J calls are TCRdb output, not the study's own analysis. In all, the sample holds under 1,000,000 distinct CDR3 sequences, and about 47% of those were seen once. The ten largest make up about a sixth of the sample.

The donors were under 40 Caucasian individuals from Russia, aged 6 to 90 years, who were systemically healthy. Ten milliliters of peripheral blood were drawn from each donor into EDTA-treated Vacutainer tubes. Ficoll-Paque density-gradient centrifugation was used to isolate PBMCs, with at least 6 million per sample. Trizol reagent was used to extract total RNA from the PBMCs, yielding at least 6 micrograms per sample. For every donor, flow cytometry on a PBMC aliquot measured the percentage of naive CD45RAhigh/CD27high T cells. V loses 6 bases at its end and J loses 8 bases; junction bases beyond the gene matches: 5. Measured from the cysteine to the phenylalanine, the CDR3 is 14 residues long. Only CDR3 DNA is held: 42 bases, read in frame from base 1. Results the study describes overall, beyond this receptor: Compared with the aged group, the long-lived group had more naive CD4+ T cells, fewer expanded clones and increased TCR diversity, suggesting age selection. Total diversity estimates from one million sequenced T cells were considered lower bounds and underestimates. As age increased, observed TCR beta diversity per million T cells dropped in a roughly linear way, and a significant reduction was already evident by age around 41. The CMV infection status of donors was not known, potentially confounding age-related changes in expanded clonotypes. A strong correlation was found between observed TCR beta diversity and the percentage of naive T cells measured by flow cytometry. Conclusive comparison of naive and antigen-experienced compartments was prevented by the profiling of bulk unsorted PBMCs.

The receptor was isolated from a man aged 80 or over in good health. The specimen was blood. The V and J genes are TRBV12-3 or TRBV12-4 and TRBJ1-4, and 11 junction bases match TRBD1. Here is the DNA: TGTGCCAGCAGCCGCCGGGACAGGGGGGAAAAACTGTTTTTT. Its translation reads: CASSRRDRGEKLFF.